The 11 T cell receptor beta chains below were found in one sample sequenced in a study of T cell repertoires in cytomegalovirus infection. TCRdb passed the reads through MiXCR, listing each CDR3 protein once. The table includes around 740,000 distinct CDR3 sequences, 35% to 45% detected once. The sample was PBMCs. The receptors shown here come from a human donor in good health (CMV status not recorded). Some clones in this sample may be carry-over from other donors' samples.

This clonotype has only a few counts. CDR3 residues: CASSATVYEGYTF. The CDR3 DNA reads as TGTGCCAGCAGCGCGACAGTCTATGAGGGCTACACCTTC. The J gene is TRBJ1-2, the V gene TRBV7-8; D might be TRBD1 (5 bases). Germline lookup yields CDR1 SGHVS and CDR2 FQNEAQ. V dropped 5 bases and J dropped 8 bases, with 15 bases sitting between them. This CDR3 is 13 amino acids long. Complete variable domain (other parts from reference TRBV7-8 and TRBJ1-2): GAGVSQSPRYKVAKRGQDVALRCDPISGHVSLFWYQQALGQGPEFLTYFQNEAQLDKSGLPSDRFFAERPEGSVSTLKIQRTQQEDSAVYLCASSATVYEGYTFGSGTRLTVV.

With respect to this clonotype: A junction end diverges from the germline sequence, so it may reflect a read error. The chain has TRBV7-6 and TRBJ2-1, with TRBD1 identical over 8 bases. The CDR3 has 16 residues. Germline assignment: CDR1 SGHVS and CDR2 FNYEAQ. The CDR3 DNA is TGCGCCAGCAGCGAGACAGGGGCTTTCTCCTACAATGAGCAGTTCTTC. This gives the protein CASSETGAFSYNEQFF.

This clonotype turned up a few times. The chain combines TRBV24-1 with TRBJ2-2; 7 bases are shared with TRBD1. CDR3 length: 16 amino acids. The V gene's germline CDR1 is KGHDR and CDR2 SFDVKD. V shed 7 bases and J 0 bases; nucleotides not matched to a gene: 7. The CDR3 spells CATSSRDSANTGELFF. CDR3 bases: TGTGCCACCAGCTCAAGGGACAGTGCGAACACCGGGGAGCTGTTTTTT.

In its sample, this clonotype was seen once. The chain joins TRBV19 to TRBJ2-7, with TRBD2 matching over 7 bases. In germline, CDR1 is LNHDA, CDR2 SQIVND (reference sequence). V trimming: 6 bases; J trimming: 5 bases; junction bases outside the gene matches: 7. The CDR3 totals 13 residues. The CDR3 spells CASSRGSVNEQYF. As DNA, the CDR3 is TGTGCCAGTAGCCGCGGGAGCGTCAACGAGCAGTACTTC.

The chain's CDR3 is CAITTRGPECEQYF. In DNA form, the CDR3 reads TGTGCCATCACTACACGGGGACCGGAATGCGAGCAGTACTTC. The rearrangement links TRBV10-3 to TRBJ2-7, with D perhaps being TRBD1 or TRBD2 (5 bases each). The germline V and J ends were trimmed by 7 bases and 6 bases, with 19 bases remaining between them. CDR1 and CDR2 (germline): ENHRY, SYGVKD. This CDR3 contains 14 residues.

A remark on this clonotype: Just one base apart from a much larger clone, this may be a read error. V is TRBV7-2 and J is TRBJ1-1; 8 bases agree with TRBD1. The length of the CDR3 is 13 residues. Looked up from germline, CDR1 is SGHTA and CDR2 is FQGNSA. The CDR3 is CASSPRTGTESFF. CDR3 sequence (DNA): TGTGCCAGCAGCCCCCGGACAGGGACTGAATCTTTCTTT.

The rearrangement joins TRBV20-1 to TRBJ1-2; unclear D gene. CDR1 is DFQATT, CDR2 SNEGSKA, per germline (reference sequence). CDR3 length equals 14 residues. V was pared by 3 bases and J by 0 bases, with 11 bases between. The CDR3 sequence is CSASINEPNYGYTF. The CDR3 coding sequence is TGCAGTGCTAGTATCAATGAACCTAACTATGGCTACACCTTC.

The rearrangement uses TRBV5-1 and TRBJ1-4; the match to TRBD1 covers 8 bases. With 2 bases clipped from V and 4 bases from J, the junction kept 10 bases outside the gene matches. CDR3 length: 17 amino acids. Germline CDR1 is SGHRS and CDR2 is YFSETQ. The CDR3, as DNA: TGCGCCAGCAGCTTAAACAGGGGGGAAAACAATAATGAAAAACTGTTTTTT. It is translated as CASSLNRGENNNEKLFF.

The chain employs TRBV2 and TRBJ2-7, with 7 nucleotides matching TRBD1. This CDR3 is 14 amino acids long. V lost 5 bases and J lost 1; bases outside the gene matches: 5. Germline V lookup: CDR1 SNHLY, CDR2 FYNNEI. The CDR3 coding sequence is TGTGCCAGCAGTCCCCTGGGACAGTCCTACGAGCAGTACTTC. Translated, it gives CASSPLGQSYEQYF.

The chain uses TRBV6-1 and TRBJ2-2; D perhaps matches TRBD1 (6 bases). V lost 4 bases and J 5 bases, leaving 14 bases between the germline ends. This CDR3 region has 15 residues. Germline V gives CDR1 MNHNS, CDR2 SASEGT. Written as DNA, the CDR3 is TGTGCCAGCAGTGGTGCAGAACAGGGTACCGGGGAGCTGTTTTTT. This encodes CASSGAEQGTGELFF.

This sequence joins TRBV5-6 and TRBJ1-4; D is uncertain. This CDR3 spans 15 amino acids. Germline CDR1 is SGHDT and CDR2 is YYEEEE. With 4 bases removed from V and 0 bases from J, the gap between germline ends came to 10 bases. For the CDR3, the DNA is TGTGCCAGCAGCATTGATACAGCAACTAATGAAAAACTGTTTTTT. It encodes CASSIDTATNEKLFF.